This T cell receptor beta chain emerged from a study of shared clonotypes between healthy human individuals (dated by TCRdb to 2018 to 2021). Regarding the complete study: A couple of women and three men aged 18 to 49 years were included in the cohort. To estimate repertoire size and how much clonotypes are shared between individuals, the study performed deep sequencing of blood TCR repertoires from five healthy adults. To increase sequencing depth and limit assay-specific biases, TCR repertoire library preparation and sequencing were carried out by different laboratories using diverse techniques. Leukapheresis yielded between about 0.85 and 10 billion PBMCs per donor. The investigation overall reported the following: Because the study included only a small number of donors, the genetic and exposure-history diversity represented was limited. Only blood was sampled, and tissue TCR repertoires likely differ from those in blood. Pairwise subsampling indicated that sequencing depth was expected to affect the degree of clonotype sharing among donors.

The donors were healthy, HIV-negative adults with no recently reported acute infections or vaccinations. All donors were Caucasian adults living in Nashville, Tennessee, USA. For unsorted samples, tens of millions of PBMCs were counted and genomic DNA was extracted with the QIAamp DNA Blood Mini kit. After blood collection by leukapheresis, PBMCs were isolated using Ficoll-Histopaque density gradient centrifugation and then cryopreserved in the vapor phase of liquid nitrogen. CDR1 KGHSH and CDR2 LQKENI are derived from the germline V gene. V and J are truncated by 4 bases and 2 bases respectively, leaving an intervening sequence of 6 bases. From cysteine to phenylalanine, the CDR3 is 14 amino acids long. This entry keeps only the CDR3 DNA: 42 bases, framed from base 1. Using the deep immunoSEQ assay, TCR CDR3 regions were amplified from genomic DNA by multiplex PCR. Extracted genomic DNA from each cell subset was distributed evenly across all wells of several immunoSEQ 96-well plates, and each plate was treated as a replicate. For unsorted PBMC, each replicate PCR was loaded with about 280 ng genomic DNA, equivalent to about 30,000 T cell genomes. Unsorted PBMC genomic DNA was sequenced across ten immunoSEQ deep assay plates. Purified libraries were quantified with a Qubit 3.0 fluorometer, sized on a Bioanalyzer 2100, and re-quantified with the KAPA Library Quantification kit. Every immunoSEQ 96-well plate was sequenced on a separate single-read 150-cycle Illumina NextSeq 550 flow cell. The published analysis was carried out like this. Because only junctional sequences without quality scores were contained in the immunoSEQ output, filtering matching that applied to full-length reads could not be performed. Sequences were annotated with PyIR, a Python wrapper for IgBLAST v1.9, using IMGT germline references to assign V/J genes and CDR3. Reads with weak V/J assignments (E-value above 1e-6), missing CDR3, stop codons, out-of-frame junctions, or ambiguous translated residues were removed. A V3J clonotype was defined by an identical inferred V gene, J gene, and CDR3 amino acid sequence. Percentage overlap between repertoires was computed as shared unique clonotypes divided by the size of the smaller repertoire. RTK rarefaction, the Chao1 estimator, and Recon v2.1 estimates of unobserved clonotypes were used to assess repertoire richness. As stored in TCRdb, this immuneACCESS dataset retains in-frame rearrangements with V and J assigned. A fraction of the clones does not appear; measured against another copy, unresolved V genes explain less than half of the discrepancy, and the remainder lacks a known reason. Clonal size and the V and J genes are those of that table, whereas D and trimming came from the DNA. In this sample the table shows some 490,000 clones, more than 65% of which occur a single time. Roughly 13% of the sample is in the top ten clones.

In regard to this clone: No cognate antigen has been identified for it. No much larger clonotype is one base removed from it; base qualities were not supplied.

This sequence was found in a woman in her 40s in good health. Some clones in this sample may be carry-over from other donors' samples. Material for sequencing was PBMCs. The rearrangement joined TRBV18 to TRBJ2-6; the D gene identity is not certain. The DNA sequence is given as TGTGCCAGCTCACGGGAACCTGGGGCCAACGTCCTGACTTTC. Its product reads: CASSREPGANVLTF.